This T cell receptor beta chain was profiled in a study of tissue T cells after allogeneic stem cell transplantation. Study-wide results and limits: Shared clones across patients were few; motif clustering revealed tissue-specific shared signatures. The patient cohort was small and clinically heterogeneous, with limited sampling depth. Which tissue TCRs were alloreactive or antigen-specific was not determined. Some clones might be persisting host cells. In patients and mice, blood and spleen missed much of tissue repertoire.

The CDR3 length is 16 residues. The germline V gene has CDR1 KGHTA and CDR2 FQNQQP. For this clone: The antigen is unknown. The listed genes are named as in mouse. The read terminates 1 residue before the CDR3 end, so the remaining end is supplied by the germline J gene.

Using immunoSEQ multiplex PCR, the repertoire was profiled, and TCRdb retains in-frame clones only, with some absent. In the table there are almost 7,000 clones, around 34% of which are singletons. Regarding time point: mouse harvest day 14 after allogeneic transplant. The graft held 10^6 splenic CD5+ T cells and 10^7 T-cell-depleted bone marrow cells. Sequenced material: skin. The chain couples TRBV23 to TRBJ2-4; TRBD2 is taken as the D call from the table, unchecked against the DNA. The origin of this receptor is a female BALB/c mouse given C57BL/6 T cells with graft-versus-host disease after an allogeneic hematopoietic cell transplant. Partial CDR3 DNA: TGCTCCAGCAGTCCCTGGACTGGGGGGGATCAAAACACCTTGTAC. Amino acids: CSSSPWTGGDQNTLY. The whole CDR3 protein reads CSSSPWTGGDQNTLYF.